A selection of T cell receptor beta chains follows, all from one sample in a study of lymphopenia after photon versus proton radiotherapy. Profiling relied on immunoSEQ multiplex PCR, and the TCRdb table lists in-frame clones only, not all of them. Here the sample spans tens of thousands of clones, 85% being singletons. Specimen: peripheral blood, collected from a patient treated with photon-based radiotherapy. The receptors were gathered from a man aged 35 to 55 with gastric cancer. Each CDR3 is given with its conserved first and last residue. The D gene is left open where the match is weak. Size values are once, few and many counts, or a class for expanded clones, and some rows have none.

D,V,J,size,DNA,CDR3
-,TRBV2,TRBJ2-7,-,TGTGCCAGCACCCGTCTGGGGACCTACGAGCAGTACTTC,CASTRLGTYEQYF
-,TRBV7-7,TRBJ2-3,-,TGTGCTAGCAGCCAGCAGGGTGCCAGTGATGCGCAGTATTTT,CASSQQGASDAQYF
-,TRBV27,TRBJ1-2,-,TGTGCCAGCAGTTCCCTCGGGGCAGGAGCTAACTATGGCTACACCTTC,CASSSLGAGANYGYTF
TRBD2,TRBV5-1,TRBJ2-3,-,TGCGCCAGCAGCTTGAGGGGACTAGGAACAGATACGCAGTATTTT,CASSLRGLGTDTQYF
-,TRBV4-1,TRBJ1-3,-,TGCGCCAGCAGCCAAGTTGGGGGCCGAAAAACCTCTGGAAACACCATATATTTT,CASSQVGGRKTSGNTIYF
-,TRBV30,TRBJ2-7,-,TGTGCCTGGAGCTATGACGCCGGGGGCGAGCAGTACTTC,CAWSYDAGGEQYF
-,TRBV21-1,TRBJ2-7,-,TGTGCCAGCAGCAGGGACAGTCGTACGCTAGACGAGCAGTACTTC,CASSRDSRTLDEQYF
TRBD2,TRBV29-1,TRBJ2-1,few,TGCAGCGTTACGACTAGCGGTTCCTCCTACAATGAGCAGTTCTTC,CSVTTSGSSYNEQFF
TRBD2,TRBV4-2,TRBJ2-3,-,TGTGCCAGCAGCTCGGGCGGGGCTAGCGGGGCAGATACGCAGTATTTT,CASSSGGASGADTQYF
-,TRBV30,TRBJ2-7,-,TGTGCCTGGAGTACGGACAGTACCTACGAGCAGTACTTC,CAWSTDSTYEQYF
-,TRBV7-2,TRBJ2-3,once,TGTGCCAGCAGCTCATTTCGGTGGGAAGATACGCAGTATTTT,CASSSFRWEDTQYF
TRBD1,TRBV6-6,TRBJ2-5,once,TGTGCCAGCAGTTTCACACAGGGGGGCCAAGAGACCCAGTACTTC,CASSFTQGGQETQYF
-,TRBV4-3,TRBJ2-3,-,TGCGCCAGCAGCCAAGAGGTCGGACGCACAGATACGCAGTATTTT,CASSQEVGRTDTQYF
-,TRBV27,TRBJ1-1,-,TGTGCCAGCAGTTTCTCTAGTGCCCCGAACACTGAAGCTTTCTTT,CASSFSSAPNTEAFF
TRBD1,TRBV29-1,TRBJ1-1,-,TGCAGCGTTAACAGGGGACCCTCTGAAGCTTTCTTT,CSVNRGPSEAFF
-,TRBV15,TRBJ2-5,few,TGTGCCACCAGCACCCGGACAGAAGAGACCCAGTACTTC,CATSTRTEETQYF
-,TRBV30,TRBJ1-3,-,TGTGCCTGGGCGACAGTCTCAGCTGGAAACACCATATATTTT,CAWATVSAGNTIYF
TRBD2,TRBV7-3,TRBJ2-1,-,TGTGCCAGCAGCTTGGTAGCGGGGAGTCGGAATGAGCAGTTCTTC,CASSLVAGSRNEQFF